One sample yielded the 24 T cell receptor beta chains listed below, sequenced in a study of T cell responses to AZD1222 COVID-19 vaccine. Here immunoSEQ multiplex PCR was the method, and the copy in TCRdb shows in-frame clones only, minus some. The profile shows 95,000 to 150,000 clones, approximately 85% of them singletons. The sample here was peripheral blood, taken on day 0 of AZD1222 vaccination. Receptor source: an adult in good health.

This CDR3 reads CAWTRDVNTEAFF. The CDR3 DNA sequence: TGTGCCTGGACCCGGGACGTGAACACTGAAGCTTTCTTT. J is TRBJ1-1 and V is TRBV30, with D perhaps TRBD1 (5 bases). Per germline, CDR1 GTSNPN and CDR2 SVGIG (reference sequence). V lost 4 bases and J 0 bases, leaving 9 bases between the germline ends. The CDR3 is 13 residues long.

V gene TRBV5-1 combines with J gene TRBJ1-5, with a weak D call TRBD1 (6 bases). The ends were cut back, 0 bases at V and 3 bases at J, with 10 bases in the middle. The CDR3 loop spans 15 amino acids. CDR1 SGHRS and CDR2 YFSETQ come from the germline V gene. This CDR3 is CASSLEQGNNQPQHF. DNA of the CDR3: TGCGCCAGCAGCTTGGAACAGGGAAACAATCAGCCCCAGCATTTT.

This rearrangement joins TRBV4-3 to TRBJ2-6, with D possibly matching TRBD1 (5 bases). The CDR3 extends over 16 amino acids. Trimming removed 0 bases from V and 3 bases from J, with 9 bases in between. Looked up from germline, CDR1 is LGHNA and CDR2 is YSLEER. CDR3: CASSQDWGHGANVLTF. The CDR3 DNA is TGCGCCAGCAGCCAAGACTGGGGCCATGGGGCCAACGTCCTGACTTTC.

The V and J genes are TRBV6-4 and TRBJ1-6; D might be TRBD1 (5 bases). The V gene lost 7 bases and the J gene lost 7 bases, with 17 bases spanning the gap. The V gene's germline CDR1 is MRHNA and CDR2 SNTAGT. The CDR3 consists of 15 residues. DNA for the CDR3: TGTGCCAGCAAACCGGTCGGGGACGCCAATTCACCCCTCCACTTT. Protein product: CASKPVGDANSPLHF.

This rearrangement joins TRBV6-5 to TRBJ2-5; possible D gene TRBD1, 5 bases. The V end lost 6 bases, the J end lost 5 bases, and 16 bases lay between the germline ends. CDR1 is MNHEY and CDR2 is SVGAGI in the germline V gene. This CDR3 comprises 14 residues. The CDR3 is CASRFPGLDETQYF. The CDR3 DNA is TGTGCCAGCAGATTCCCAGGGTTGGATGAGACCCAGTACTTC.

The genes are TRBV5-6 and TRBJ2-3; weak D call: TRBD2 (6 bases). Trimming took off 4 bases at V and 2 bases at J, with 14 bases between the two ends. There are 15 residues in the CDR3. Germline CDR1 SGHDT, CDR2 YYEEEE. CDR3 sequence reads: CASSRRGRSTDTQYF. CDR3 nucleotides: TGTGCCAGCAGCCGGAGGGGCAGATCCACAGATACGCAGTATTTT.

The chain joins TRBV30 to TRBJ1-2; D not certain. V gave up 0 bases and J gave up 8 bases, with 7 bases separating them. CDR1 GTSNPN and CDR2 SVGIG come from the germline V gene (reference sequence). The CDR3 totals 11 residues. The CDR3: CAWSVMEGYTF. The CDR3, as DNA: TGTGCCTGGAGTGTAATGGAAGGCTACACCTTC.

This chain joins TRBV11-3 and TRBJ1-5; weak D call: TRBD1 (6 bases). CDR1 SGHNT and CDR2 YENEEA come from the germline V gene. V lost 5 bases, J lost 5 bases, and 16 bases lay in between. The CDR3 contains 15 residues. CDR3 sequence reads: CASSPYGQRYQPQHF. The CDR3 nucleotides read TGTGCCAGCAGCCCTTACGGACAGAGATATCAGCCCCAGCATTTT.

V gene TRBV4-3 combines with J gene TRBJ1-5; D not certain. In germline, CDR1 is LGHNA, CDR2 YSLEER. The V end lost 4 bases, the J end lost 2 bases, and 12 bases lay between the germline ends. CDR3 length equals 15 residues. The CDR3: CASSRDWAGNQPQHF. The CDR3 DNA is TGCGCCAGCAGCCGCGACTGGGCTGGCAATCAGCCCCAGCATTTT.

This clone was counted only a few times. The rearrangement uses TRBV7-9 and TRBJ2-7, with a weak D call TRBD1 (5 bases). Per the germline V gene, CDR1 is SEHNR and CDR2 is FQNEAQ (reference sequence). The CDR3 contains 14 residues. V was pared by 2 bases and J by 0 bases, with 8 bases between. CDR3 in amino acids: CASSLTDSSYEQYF. In nucleotides, the CDR3 is TGTGCCAGCAGCTTAACTGACAGCTCCTACGAGCAGTACTTC.

The rearrangement links TRBV7-9 to TRBJ1-1; TRBD1 is a possible D gene (6 bases). From germline, CDR1 is SEHNR and CDR2 FQNEAQ (reference sequence). This CDR3 has 16 amino acids. Trimming took off 5 bases at V and 0 bases at J, with 16 bases between the two ends. DNA for the CDR3: TGTGCCAGCAGCCCTGTCAGGGGCTCTATGAACACTGAAGCTTTCTTT. Residues: CASSPVRGSMNTEAFF.

This chain joins TRBV6-5 and TRBJ1-2; D unresolved. This CDR3 is built from 12 residues. CDR1 and CDR2 (germline): MNHEY, SVGAGI. The V end lost 7 bases, the J end lost 9 bases, and 15 bases lay between the germline ends. The CDR3 is CASKHTEDSYTF. CDR3 nucleotide sequence: TGTGCCAGCAAGCACACCGAAGATAGCTACACCTTC.

V is TRBV18 and J is TRBJ1-5; D might be TRBD1 (5 bases). The germline gives CDR1 KGHSH, CDR2 LQKENI. The CDR3 sequence is 14 residues long. V was clipped by 6 bases and J by 7 bases, with 16 bases between them. The CDR3 nucleotides are TGTGCCAGCTCCGGGGACTTCGGGGGACAGCCCCAGCATTTT. This codes for CASSGDFGGQPQHF.

This clone was seen just once. The chain couples TRBV24-1 to TRBJ1-2; D ambiguous. Germline CDR1 reads KGHDR; CDR2 reads SFDVKD. The CDR3 contains 11 residues. V was cut by 9 bases and J by 3 bases, with 7 bases left in between. The CDR3 sequence is CATGGDYGYTF. The CDR3 coding sequence is TGTGCCACCGGTGGTGACTATGGCTACACCTTC.

This chain joins TRBV7-9 and TRBJ1-2; possibly TRBD1 for D (5 bases). This CDR3 spans 18 amino acids. Trimming took off 5 bases at V and 1 base at J, with 23 bases between the two ends. CDR1 SEHNR and CDR2 FQNEAQ come from the germline V gene (reference sequence). The CDR3 here is CASSPYMSVIQVNYGYTF. The CDR3 region has the DNA TGTGCCAGCAGCCCTTATATGTCCGTGATACAGGTTAACTATGGCTACACCTTC.

This clone has only a few counts. This chain uses TRBV18 with TRBJ2-2; D ambiguous. The CDR3 is made up of 15 amino acids. The V gene lost 3 bases and the J gene lost 5 bases, with 13 bases spanning the gap. Germline V gives CDR1 KGHSH, CDR2 LQKENI. The CDR3, as DNA: TGTGCCAGCTCACCTAATGACGACCCTACCGGGGAGCTGTTTTTT. Translating gives CASSPNDDPTGELFF.

In its sample, this clone was seen a few times. The chain carries TRBV11-1 and TRBJ2-1; D unresolved. CDR1 is SGHAT, CDR2 FQDESV, per germline (reference sequence). The CDR3 spans 11 residues. V lost 3 bases to trimming and J lost 8 bases, with 5 bases between them. CDR3 region: CASSLAYEQFF. The CDR3 coding sequence is TGTGCCAGCAGCTTGGCTTATGAGCAGTTCTTC.

The rearrangement links TRBV7-2 to TRBJ2-5, with TRBD1 as a possible D gene (5 bases). The V end lost 1 base, the J end lost 1 base, and 7 bases lay between the germline ends. Germline V CDR1 and CDR2: SGHTA, FQGNSA. This CDR3 has 14 amino acids. In DNA, the CDR3 is TGTGCCAGCAGCTTAGGACAGCGCCAAGAGACCCAGTACTTC. Amino acids: CASSLGQRQETQYF. The entire variable domain, with the rest obtained from reference TRBV7-2 and TRBJ2-5, is as follows: GAGVSQSPSNKVTEKGKDVELRCDPISGHTALYWYRQSLGQGLEFLIYFQGNSAPDKSGLPSDRFSAERTGGSVSTLTIQRTQQEDSAVYLCASSLGQRQETQYFGPGTRLLVL.

This chain uses TRBV5-1 with TRBJ2-1; TRBD2 aligns across 8 bases. The trim removed 6 bases at V and 0 bases at J, leaving 5 bases unmatched. The CDR3 totals 15 residues. Germline assignment: CDR1 SGHRS and CDR2 YFSETQ. CDR3 sequence: CASTTSGSSYNEQFF. In DNA form, the CDR3 reads TGCGCCAGCACAACGAGCGGGAGCTCCTACAATGAGCAGTTCTTC. The whole variable domain, remainder taken from reference TRBV5-1 and TRBJ2-1, is KAGVTQTPRYLIKTRGQQVTLSCSPISGHRSVSWYQQTPGQGLQFLFEYFSETQRNKGNFPGRFSGRQFSNSRSEMNVSTLELGDSALYLCASTTSGSSYNEQFFGPGTRLTVL.

The chain joins TRBV28 to TRBJ1-2; the D gene is possibly TRBD1 (5 bases). Per germline, CDR1 MDHEN and CDR2 SYDVKM. The ends were cut back, 5 bases at V and 5 bases at J, with 12 bases in the middle. This CDR3 has 13 amino acids. The DNA of the CDR3 is TGTGCCAGCAGTCGTGCAGGGATTTATGGCTACACCTTC. This translates into CASSRAGIYGYTF.

The chain employs TRBV10-3 and TRBJ2-7, with 16 bases identical to TRBD2. Germline loops: CDR1 ENHRY, CDR2 SYGVKD. J was trimmed by 2 bases and V by 10 bases; bases with no gene match: 2. This CDR3 is built from 14 residues. The CDR3 is CATGTSGRAYEQYF. The CDR3 DNA is TGTGCCACCGGGACTAGCGGGAGGGCCTACGAGCAGTACTTC.

J is TRBJ2-3 and V is TRBV4-3; 10 bases fit TRBD2. The CDR3 runs 16 residues. The V segment lost 3 bases and the J segment 0 bases; nucleotides outside the gene matches: 3. The germline V gene encodes CDR1 LGHNA and CDR2 YSLEER. DNA for the CDR3: TGCGCCAGCAGCCACCGGACTAGCGGTAGCACAGATACGCAGTATTTT. This translates into CASSHRTSGSTDTQYF.

V gene TRBV18 combines with J gene TRBJ2-5; tentative D call: TRBD2 (5 bases). The CDR3 has 14 residues. Germline-derived CDR1 and CDR2 are KGHSH and LQKENI. V lost 1 base to trimming and J lost 3 bases, with 9 bases between them. The CDR3 here is CASSPRNGEETQYF. In DNA form, the CDR3 reads TGTGCCAGCTCACCACGTAACGGGGAAGAGACCCAGTACTTC.

The J gene is TRBJ1-4, the V gene TRBV5-1; 7 bases align to TRBD1. This CDR3 has 14 amino acids. CDR1 SGHRS and CDR2 YFSETQ come from the germline V gene. The J segment lost 8 bases and the V segment lost 4 bases, leaving 8 bases of the junction unmatched. In nucleotides, the CDR3 is TGCGCCAGCAGCAATACAGGGGAGAAGGAAAAACTGTTTTTT. The encoded protein is CASSNTGEKEKLFF.